Here is one TCR beta chain with its context. The antigen is undetermined. V was shortened by 1 base and J by 1 base, with 7 bases between the two germline ends. The germline CDR1 and CDR2 sequences are MNHEY and SMNVEV (reference sequence). The CDR3 sequence is 14 residues long. This record belongs to a study of T-cell reconstitution after alpha-beta-depleted transplantation in children. Study results and caveats: Alpha-beta T cells present about two months after transplant were reported to originate from several hundred expanded graft clones. Several patients had high TCRbeta diversity at day 60; it came from surviving recipient T cells and thymic progenitors.

During its preparation, the TCRbeta library received unique molecular identifiers. TCRdb processed the PCR reads anew with MiXCR; each CDR3 protein has one entry. In the table there are approximately 45,000 distinct CDR3 sequences, around 56% of which are singletons. The gene calls are TRBV27 and TRBJ1-1; D uncertain. The sample in question was peripheral blood, obtained before TCRalphabeta/CD19-depleted stem cell transplant. The receptor was derived from a boy under two years old with SCID, due to receive a stem cell transplant. The CDR3 loop is CASSLYTQNTEAFF. The DNA for the CDR3 is TGTGCCAGCAGTTTATACACCCAGAACACTGAAGCTTTCTTT.